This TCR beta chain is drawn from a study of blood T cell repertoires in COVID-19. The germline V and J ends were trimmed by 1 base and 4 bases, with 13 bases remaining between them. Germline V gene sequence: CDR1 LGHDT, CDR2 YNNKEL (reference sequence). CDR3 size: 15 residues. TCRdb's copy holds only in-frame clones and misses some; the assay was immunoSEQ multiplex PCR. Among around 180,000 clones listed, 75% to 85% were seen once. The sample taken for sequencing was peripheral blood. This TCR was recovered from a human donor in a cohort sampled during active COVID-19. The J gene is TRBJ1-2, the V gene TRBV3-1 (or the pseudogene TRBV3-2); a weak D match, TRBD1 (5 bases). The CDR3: CASSQGKPGIYGYTF. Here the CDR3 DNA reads TGTGCCAGCAGCCAAGGAAAGCCAGGGATCTATGGCTACACCTTC.